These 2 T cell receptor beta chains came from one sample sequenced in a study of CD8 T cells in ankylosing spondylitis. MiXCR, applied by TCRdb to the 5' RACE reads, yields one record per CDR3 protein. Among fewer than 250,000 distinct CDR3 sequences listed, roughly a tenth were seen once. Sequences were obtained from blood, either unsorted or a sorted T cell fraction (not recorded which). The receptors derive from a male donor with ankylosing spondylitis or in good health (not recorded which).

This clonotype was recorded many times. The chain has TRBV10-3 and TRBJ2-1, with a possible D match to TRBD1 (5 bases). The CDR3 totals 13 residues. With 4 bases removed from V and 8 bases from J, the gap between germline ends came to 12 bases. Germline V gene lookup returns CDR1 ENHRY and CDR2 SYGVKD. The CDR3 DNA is TGTGCCATCAGTGGTGGGGTAGGGGATGAGCAGTTCTTC. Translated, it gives CAISGGVGDEQFF.

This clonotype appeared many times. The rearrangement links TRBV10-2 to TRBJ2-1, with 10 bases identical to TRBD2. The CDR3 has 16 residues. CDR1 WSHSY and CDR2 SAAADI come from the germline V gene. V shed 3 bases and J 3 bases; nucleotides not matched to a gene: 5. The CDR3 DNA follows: TGCGCCAGCAGTGATGCGGGACTAGCGTACTACAATGAGCAGTTCTTC. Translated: CASSDAGLAYYNEQFF.